This T cell receptor (beta chain) was found in a study of beta chain features in type 1 diabetes. After removal of 6 bases from V and 9 bases from J, the junction contained 5 bases not matched to a gene. CDR1 is SGHTA and CDR2 is FQGNSA in the germline V gene. This CDR3 region has 13 residues. As every portion of the isolated RNA was reverse transcribed, the sequencing read expressed TCRB transcripts. Clones were read by immunoSEQ multiplex PCR, and TCRdb kept only the in-frame ones, dropping some. The profile shows just under 150,000 clones, under 11% of them singletons. The material sequenced was naive CD4+ T cells from blood. The genes are TRBV7-2 and TRBJ2-1; 10 nucleotides align to TRBD2. This receptor was identified in a man between 18 and 35 years old in good health. This CDR3 reads CASRLAGEVEQFF. CDR3 coding DNA: TGTGCCAGCAGGCTAGCGGGGGAAGTTGAGCAGTTCTTC.